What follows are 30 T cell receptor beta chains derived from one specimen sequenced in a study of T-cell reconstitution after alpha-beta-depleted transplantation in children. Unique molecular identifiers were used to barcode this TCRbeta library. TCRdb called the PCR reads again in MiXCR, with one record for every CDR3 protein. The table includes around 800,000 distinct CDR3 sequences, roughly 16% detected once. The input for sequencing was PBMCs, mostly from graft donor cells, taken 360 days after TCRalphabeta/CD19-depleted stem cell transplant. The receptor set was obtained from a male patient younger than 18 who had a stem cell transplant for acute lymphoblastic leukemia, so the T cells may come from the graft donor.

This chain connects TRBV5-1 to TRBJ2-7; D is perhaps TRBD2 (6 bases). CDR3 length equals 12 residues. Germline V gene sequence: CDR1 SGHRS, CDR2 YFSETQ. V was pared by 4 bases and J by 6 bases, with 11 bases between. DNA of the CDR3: TGCGCCAGCAGCCACGGGGGATCCGAGCAGTACTTC. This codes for CASSHGGSEQYF.

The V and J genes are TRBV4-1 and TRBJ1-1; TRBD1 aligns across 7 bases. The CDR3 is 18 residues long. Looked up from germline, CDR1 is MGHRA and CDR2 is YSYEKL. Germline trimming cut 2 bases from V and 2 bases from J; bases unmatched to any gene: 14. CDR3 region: CASSQPITRQGINTEAFF. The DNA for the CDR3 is TGCGCCAGCAGCCAACCCATCACCCGACAGGGAATCAACACTGAAGCTTTCTTT.

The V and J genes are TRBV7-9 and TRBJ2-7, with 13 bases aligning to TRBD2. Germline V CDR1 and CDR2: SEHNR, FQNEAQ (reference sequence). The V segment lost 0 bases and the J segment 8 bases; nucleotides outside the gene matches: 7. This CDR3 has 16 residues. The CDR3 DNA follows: TGTGCCAGCAGCTTAGCGGAGTCGGGACTAGCGGGAAAGCAGTACTTC. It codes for CASSLAESGLAGKQYF. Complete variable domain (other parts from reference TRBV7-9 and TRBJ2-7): DTGVSQNPRHKITKRGQNVTFRCDPISEHNRLYWYRQTLGQGPEFLTYFQNEAQLEKSRLLSDRFSAERPKGSFSTLEIQRTEQGDSAMYLCASSLAESGLAGKQYFGPGTRLTVT.

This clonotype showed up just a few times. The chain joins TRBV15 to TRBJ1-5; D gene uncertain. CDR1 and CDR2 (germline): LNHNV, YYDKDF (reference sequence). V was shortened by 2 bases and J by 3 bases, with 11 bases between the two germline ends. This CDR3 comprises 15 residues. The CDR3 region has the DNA TGTGCCACCAGCAGAACAAGTGGAGACAATCAGCCCCAGCATTTT. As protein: CATSRTSGDNQPQHF.

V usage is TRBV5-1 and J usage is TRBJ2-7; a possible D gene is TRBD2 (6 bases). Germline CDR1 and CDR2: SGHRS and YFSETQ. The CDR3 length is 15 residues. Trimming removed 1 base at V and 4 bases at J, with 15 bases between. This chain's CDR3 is CASSLWTGERYEQYF. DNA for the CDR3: TGCGCCAGCAGCTTGTGGACGGGAGAACGGTACGAGCAGTACTTC.

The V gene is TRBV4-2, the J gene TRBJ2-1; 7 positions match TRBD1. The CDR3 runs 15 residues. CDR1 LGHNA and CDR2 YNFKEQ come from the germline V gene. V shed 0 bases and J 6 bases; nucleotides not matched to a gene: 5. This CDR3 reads CASSQDYAGGNEQFF. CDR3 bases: TGTGCCAGCAGCCAAGATTACGCAGGGGGCAATGAGCAGTTCTTC.

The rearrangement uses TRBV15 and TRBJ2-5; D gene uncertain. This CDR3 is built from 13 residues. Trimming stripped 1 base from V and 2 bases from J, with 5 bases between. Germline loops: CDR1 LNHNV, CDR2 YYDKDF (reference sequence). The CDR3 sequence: CATSRVPQETQYF. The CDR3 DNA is TGTGCCACCAGCAGAGTCCCGCAAGAGACCCAGTACTTC.

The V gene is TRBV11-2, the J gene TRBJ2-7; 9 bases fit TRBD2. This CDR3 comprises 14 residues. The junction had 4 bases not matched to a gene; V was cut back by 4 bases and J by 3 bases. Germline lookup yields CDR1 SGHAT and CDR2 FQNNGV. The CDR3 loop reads CASSSIAGVYEQYF. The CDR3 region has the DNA TGTGCCAGCAGCTCGATAGCGGGAGTCTACGAGCAGTACTTC.

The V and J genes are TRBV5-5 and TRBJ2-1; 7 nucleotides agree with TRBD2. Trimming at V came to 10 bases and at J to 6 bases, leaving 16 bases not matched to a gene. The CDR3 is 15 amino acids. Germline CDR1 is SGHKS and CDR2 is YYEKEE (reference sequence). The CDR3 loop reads CAASSAGVRGNEQFF. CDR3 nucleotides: TGTGCCGCGAGTTCGGCGGGAGTAAGAGGCAATGAGCAGTTCTTC.

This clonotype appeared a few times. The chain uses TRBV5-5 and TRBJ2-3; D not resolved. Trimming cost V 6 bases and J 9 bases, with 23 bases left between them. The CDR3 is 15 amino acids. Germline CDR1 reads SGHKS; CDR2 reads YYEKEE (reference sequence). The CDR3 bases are TGTGCCAGCACCACCCCCAACCTTTGGCCCGAGACGCAGTATTTT. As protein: CASTTPNLWPETQYF. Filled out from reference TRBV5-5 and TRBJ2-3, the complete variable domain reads DAGVTQSPTHLIKTRGQQVTLRCSPISGHKSVSWYQQVLGQGPQFIFQYYEKEERGRGNFPDRFSARQFPNYSSELNVNALLLGDSALYLCASTTPNLWPETQYFGPGTRLTVL.

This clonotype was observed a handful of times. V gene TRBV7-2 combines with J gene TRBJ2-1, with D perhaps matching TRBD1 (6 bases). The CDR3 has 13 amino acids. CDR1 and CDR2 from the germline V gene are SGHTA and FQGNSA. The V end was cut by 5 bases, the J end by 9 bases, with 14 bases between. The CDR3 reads CASSQSQGFEQFF. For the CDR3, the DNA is TGTGCCAGCAGCCAATCCCAGGGGTTTGAGCAGTTCTTC.

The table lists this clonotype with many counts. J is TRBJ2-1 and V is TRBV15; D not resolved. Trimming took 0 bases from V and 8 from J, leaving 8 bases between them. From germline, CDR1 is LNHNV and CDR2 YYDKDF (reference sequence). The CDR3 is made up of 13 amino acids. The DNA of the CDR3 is TGTGCCACCAGCAGAGATAGGCACGATGAGCAGTTCTTC. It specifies CATSRDRHDEQFF.

CDR3 amino acids: CASSKDGSYNEQFF. The CDR3 DNA reads as TGTGCCAGCAGCAAGGACGGCTCCTACAATGAGCAGTTCTTC. This chain joins TRBV11-3 and TRBJ2-1; D not resolved. Per germline, CDR1 SGHNT and CDR2 YENEEA. V lost 5 bases, J lost 0 bases, and 8 bases lay in between. The CDR3 has 14 residues.

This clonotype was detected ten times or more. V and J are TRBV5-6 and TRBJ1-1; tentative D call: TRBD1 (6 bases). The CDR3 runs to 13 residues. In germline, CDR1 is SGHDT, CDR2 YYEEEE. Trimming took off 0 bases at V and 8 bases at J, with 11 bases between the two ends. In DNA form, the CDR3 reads TGTGCCAGCAGCTTGGCCTGGGGGCCGGAAGCTTTCTTT. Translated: CASSLAWGPEAFF.

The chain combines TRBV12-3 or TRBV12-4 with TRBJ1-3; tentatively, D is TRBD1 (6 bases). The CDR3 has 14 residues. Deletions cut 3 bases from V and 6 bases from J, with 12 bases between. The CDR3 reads CASSFYRGLNTIYF. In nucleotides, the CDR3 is TGTGCCAGCAGTTTCTACCGGGGGCTAAACACCATATATTTT.

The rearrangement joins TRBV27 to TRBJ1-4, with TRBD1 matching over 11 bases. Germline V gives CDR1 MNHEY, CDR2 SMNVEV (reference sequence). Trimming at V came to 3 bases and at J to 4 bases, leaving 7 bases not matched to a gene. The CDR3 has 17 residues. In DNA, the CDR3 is TGTGCCAGCAGTTTCTCAGGACAGGGGGCGGATAATGAAAAACTGTTTTTT. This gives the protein CASSFSGQGADNEKLFF.

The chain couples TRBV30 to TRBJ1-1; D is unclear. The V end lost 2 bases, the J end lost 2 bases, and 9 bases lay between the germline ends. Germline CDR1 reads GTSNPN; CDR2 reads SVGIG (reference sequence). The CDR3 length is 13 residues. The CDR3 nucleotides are TGTGCCTGGAGTCAGGACGGAAACACTGAAGCTTTCTTT. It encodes CAWSQDGNTEAFF.

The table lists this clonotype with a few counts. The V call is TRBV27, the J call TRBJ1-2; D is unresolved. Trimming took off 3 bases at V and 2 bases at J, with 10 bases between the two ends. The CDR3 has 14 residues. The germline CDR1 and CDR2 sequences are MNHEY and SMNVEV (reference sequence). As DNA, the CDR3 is TGTGCCAGCAGTTTTGCGCAGGAAAACTATGGCTACACCTTC. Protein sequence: CASSFAQENYGYTF.

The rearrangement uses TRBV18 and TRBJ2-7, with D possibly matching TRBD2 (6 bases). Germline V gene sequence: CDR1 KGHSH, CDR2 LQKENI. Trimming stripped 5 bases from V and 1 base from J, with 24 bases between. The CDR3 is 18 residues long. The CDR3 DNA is TGTGCCAGCTCATCGTTCCTAGAGCGGGCCTCCGAATCCTACGAGCAGTACTTC. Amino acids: CASSSFLERASESYEQYF.

The chain's CDR3 is CSVGRQTLNYGYTF. The CDR3 bases are TGCAGCGTTGGTAGGCAGACCCTTAACTATGGCTACACCTTC. V gene TRBV29-1 combines with J gene TRBJ1-2; D ambiguous. V lost 4 bases and J lost 1, with 13 bases in between. CDR3 length equals 14 residues. Germline V CDR1 and CDR2: SQVTM, ANQGSEA. The complete variable domain, with remaining parts taken from reference TRBV29-1 and TRBJ1-2, reads SAVISQKPSRDICQRGTSLTIQCQVDSQVTMMFWYRQQPGQSLTLIATANQGSEATYESGFVIDKFPISRPNLTFSTLTVSNMSPEDSSIYLCSVGRQTLNYGYTFGSGTRLTVV.

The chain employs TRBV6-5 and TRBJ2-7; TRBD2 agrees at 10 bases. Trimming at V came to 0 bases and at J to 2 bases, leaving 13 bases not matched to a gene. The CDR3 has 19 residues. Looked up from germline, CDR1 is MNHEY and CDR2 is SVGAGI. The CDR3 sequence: CASSYSLPGSGRHTYEQYF. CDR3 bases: TGTGCCAGCAGTTACTCTCTCCCCGGTAGCGGGAGGCACACCTACGAGCAGTACTTC.

The CDR3 DNA reads as TGTGCCAGCAGCTTAAGAAAGGGCCTCGGGACTGAAGCTTTCTTT. Its translation is CASSLRKGLGTEAFF. The rearrangement joins TRBV7-9 to TRBJ1-1; D is undetermined. In germline, CDR1 is SEHNR, CDR2 FQNEAQ (reference sequence). Trimming removed 2 bases from V and 5 bases from J, with 15 bases in between. The CDR3 is 15 amino acids. Supplemented by reference TRBV7-9 and TRBJ1-1, the full variable domain reads DTGVSQNPRHKITKRGQNVTFRCDPISEHNRLYWYRQTLGQGPEFLTYFQNEAQLEKSRLLSDRFSAERPKGSFSTLEIQRTEQGDSAMYLCASSLRKGLGTEAFFGQGTRLTVV.

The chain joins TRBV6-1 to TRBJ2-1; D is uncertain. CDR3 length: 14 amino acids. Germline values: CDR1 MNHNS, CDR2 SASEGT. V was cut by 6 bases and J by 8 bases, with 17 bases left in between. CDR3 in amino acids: CASRLIYITDEQFF. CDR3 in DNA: TGTGCCAGCAGACTAATTTATATCACCGATGAGCAGTTCTTC.

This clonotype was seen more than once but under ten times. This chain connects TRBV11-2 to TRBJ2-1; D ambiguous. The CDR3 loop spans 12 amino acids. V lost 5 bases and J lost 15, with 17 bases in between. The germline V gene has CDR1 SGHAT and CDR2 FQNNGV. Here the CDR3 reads CASSHRLIQAFF. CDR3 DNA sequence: TGTGCCAGCAGCCACCGCCTTATTCAGGCGTTCTTC. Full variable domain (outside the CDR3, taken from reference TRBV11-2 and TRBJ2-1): EAGVAQSPRYKIIEKRQSVAFWCNPISGHATLYWYQQILGQGPKLLIQFQNNGVVDDSQLPKDRFSAERLKGVDSTLKIQPAKLEDSAVYLCASSHRLIQAFFGPGTRLTVL.

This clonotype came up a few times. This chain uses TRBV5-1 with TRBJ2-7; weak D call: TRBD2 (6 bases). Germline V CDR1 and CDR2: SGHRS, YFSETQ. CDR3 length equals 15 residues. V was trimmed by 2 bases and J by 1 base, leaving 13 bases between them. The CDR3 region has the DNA TGCGCCAGCAGCTTCGGCGGGATCCCATCCTACGAGCAGTACTTC. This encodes CASSFGGIPSYEQYF.

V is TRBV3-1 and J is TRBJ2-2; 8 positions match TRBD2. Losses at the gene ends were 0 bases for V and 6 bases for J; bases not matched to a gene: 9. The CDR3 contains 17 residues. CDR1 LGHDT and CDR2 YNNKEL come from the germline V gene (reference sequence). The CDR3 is CASSQDFSGSWPGELFF. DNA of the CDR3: TGTGCCAGCAGCCAAGATTTCAGCGGGAGTTGGCCCGGGGAGCTGTTTTTT. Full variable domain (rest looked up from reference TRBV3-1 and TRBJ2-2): DTAVSQTPKYLVTQMGNDKSIKCEQNLGHDTMYWYKQDSKKFLKIMFSYNNKELIINETVPNRFSPKSPDKAHLNLHINSLELGDSAVYFCASSQDFSGSWPGELFFGEGSRLTVL.

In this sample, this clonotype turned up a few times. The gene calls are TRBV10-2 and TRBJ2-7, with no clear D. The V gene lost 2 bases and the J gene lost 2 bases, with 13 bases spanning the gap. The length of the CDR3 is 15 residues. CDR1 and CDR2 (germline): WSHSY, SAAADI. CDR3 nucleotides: TGCGCCAGCAGTGAGCAAAGGAGCGTAGCCTACGAGCAGTACTTC. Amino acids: CASSEQRSVAYEQYF.

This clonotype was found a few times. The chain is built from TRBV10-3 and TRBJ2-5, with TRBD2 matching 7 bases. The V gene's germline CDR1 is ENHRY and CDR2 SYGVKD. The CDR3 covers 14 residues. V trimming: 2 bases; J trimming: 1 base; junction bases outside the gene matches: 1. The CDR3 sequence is CAISEREAQETQYF. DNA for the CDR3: TGTGCCATCAGTGAGCGGGAGGCCCAAGAGACCCAGTACTTC.

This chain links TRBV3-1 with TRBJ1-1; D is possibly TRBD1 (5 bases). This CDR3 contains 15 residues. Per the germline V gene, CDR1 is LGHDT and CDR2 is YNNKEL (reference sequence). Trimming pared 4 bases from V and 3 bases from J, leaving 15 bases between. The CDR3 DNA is TGTGCCAGCAGCCGGGGCCGCCGGGGTTACACTGAAGCTTTCTTT. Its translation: CASSRGRRGYTEAFF.

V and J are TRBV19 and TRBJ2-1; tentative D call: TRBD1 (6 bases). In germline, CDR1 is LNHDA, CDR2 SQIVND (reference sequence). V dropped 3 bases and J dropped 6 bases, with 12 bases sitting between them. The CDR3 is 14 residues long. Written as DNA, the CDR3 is TGTGCCAGTAGTATTAACAGGGTAGGCAATGAGCAGTTCTTC. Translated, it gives CASSINRVGNEQFF.